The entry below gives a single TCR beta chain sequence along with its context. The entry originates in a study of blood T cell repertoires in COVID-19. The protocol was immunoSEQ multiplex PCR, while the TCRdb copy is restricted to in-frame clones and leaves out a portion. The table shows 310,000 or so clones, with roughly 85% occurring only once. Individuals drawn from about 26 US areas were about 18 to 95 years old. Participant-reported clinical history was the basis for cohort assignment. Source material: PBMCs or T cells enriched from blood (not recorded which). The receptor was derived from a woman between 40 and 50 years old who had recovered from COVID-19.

In DNA form, the CDR3 reads TGTGCCAGCAGTGTCGGCTGGACAGGGGAGGGCTACACCTTC. Its protein product is CASSVGWTGEGYTF. J is TRBJ1-2 and V is TRBV28; 9 bases match TRBD1. The CDR3 loop spans 14 amino acids. V trimming: 5 bases; J trimming: 8 bases; junction bases outside the gene matches: 9. Germline CDR1 reads MDHEN; CDR2 reads SYDVKM.